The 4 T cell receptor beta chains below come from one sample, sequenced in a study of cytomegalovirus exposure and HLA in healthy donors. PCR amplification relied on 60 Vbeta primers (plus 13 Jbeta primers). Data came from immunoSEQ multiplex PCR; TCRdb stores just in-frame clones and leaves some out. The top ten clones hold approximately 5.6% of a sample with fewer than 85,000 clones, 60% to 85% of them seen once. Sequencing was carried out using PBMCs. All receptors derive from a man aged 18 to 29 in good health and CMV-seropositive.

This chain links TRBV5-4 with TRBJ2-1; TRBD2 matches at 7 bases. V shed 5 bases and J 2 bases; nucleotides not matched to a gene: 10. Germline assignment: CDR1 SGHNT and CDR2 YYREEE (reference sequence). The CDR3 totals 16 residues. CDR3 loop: CASSREAGRAYNEQFF. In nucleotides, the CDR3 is TGTGCCAGCAGTCGGGAGGCGGGCCGGGCCTACAATGAGCAGTTCTTC. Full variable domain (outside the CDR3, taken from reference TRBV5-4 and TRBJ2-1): ETGVTQSPTHLIKTRGQQVTLRCSSQSGHNTVSWYQQALGQGPQFIFQYYREEENGRGNFPPRFSGLQFPNYSSELNVNALELDDSALYLCASSREAGRAYNEQFFGPGTRLTVL.

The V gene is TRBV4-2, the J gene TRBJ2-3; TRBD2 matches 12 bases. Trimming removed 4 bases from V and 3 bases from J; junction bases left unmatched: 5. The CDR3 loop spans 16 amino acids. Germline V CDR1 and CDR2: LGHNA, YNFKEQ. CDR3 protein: CASSRRLAGETDTQYF. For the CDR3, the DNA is TGTGCCAGCAGCCGGAGACTAGCGGGAGAAACAGATACGCAGTATTTT.

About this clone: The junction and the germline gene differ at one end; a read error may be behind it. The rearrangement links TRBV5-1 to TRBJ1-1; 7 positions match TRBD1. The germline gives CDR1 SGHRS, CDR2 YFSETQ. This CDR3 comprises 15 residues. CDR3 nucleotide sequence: TGCGTCAGCAGCCCGGGAGGGACAGTTGGGACTGAAGCTTTCTTT. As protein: CVSSPGGTVGTEAFF.

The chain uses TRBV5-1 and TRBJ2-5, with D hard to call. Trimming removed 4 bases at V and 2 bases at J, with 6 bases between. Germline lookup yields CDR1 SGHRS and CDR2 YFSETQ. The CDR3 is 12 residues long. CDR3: CASSVYQETQYF. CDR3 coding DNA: TGCGCCAGCAGCGTATATCAAGAGACCCAGTACTTC.